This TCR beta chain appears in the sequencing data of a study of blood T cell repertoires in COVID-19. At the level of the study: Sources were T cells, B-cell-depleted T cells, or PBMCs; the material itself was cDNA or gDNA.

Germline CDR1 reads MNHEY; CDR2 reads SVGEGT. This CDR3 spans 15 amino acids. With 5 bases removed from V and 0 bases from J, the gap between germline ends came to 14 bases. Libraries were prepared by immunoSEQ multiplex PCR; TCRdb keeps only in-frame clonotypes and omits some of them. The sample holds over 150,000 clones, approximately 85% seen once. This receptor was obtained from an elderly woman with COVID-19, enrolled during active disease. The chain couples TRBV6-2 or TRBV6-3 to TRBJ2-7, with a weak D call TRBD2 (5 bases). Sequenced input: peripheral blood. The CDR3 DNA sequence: TGTGCCAGCAGTGAGAGCGGTTCTAGCTCCTACGAGCAGTACTTC. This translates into CASSESGSSSYEQYF.